The TCR beta chain under discussion was sequenced for a study of OX40 agonist ivuxolimab in advanced cancers. About the research overall: Mean age approximately 55 years, range roughly 20 to 85; about 85% male.

Produced via immunoSEQ multiplex PCR; TCRdb's table is partial and in-frame only. The sample records over 15,000 clones, more than 70% being singletons. Study-level findings and limits: Among the lowest peripheral clonal expansion occurred in 0.1-3.0 mg/kg partial responders. Among expanded peripheral T cells, antigen specificity went undetermined.

Turning to this clone: Its specificity is unknown.

The sequence was obtained from an adult with an advanced solid tumor such as melanoma, head and neck, liver or kidney cancer. The sample consisted of CD4+ or CD8+ T cells sorted from blood, taken in a trial of the OX40 agonist ivuxolimab.

For the CDR3, the DNA is TGTGCCATCAGTGTTGTTCCGGGGGAGTACAATGAGCAGTTCTTC. Its translation: CAISVVPGEYNEQFF. The chain has TRBV10-3 and TRBJ2-1, with D possibly being TRBD2 (6 bases). The CDR3 runs 15 residues. Germline V gene lookup returns CDR1 ENHRY and CDR2 SYGVKD. Trimming took 4 bases from V and 4 from J, leaving 14 bases between them.